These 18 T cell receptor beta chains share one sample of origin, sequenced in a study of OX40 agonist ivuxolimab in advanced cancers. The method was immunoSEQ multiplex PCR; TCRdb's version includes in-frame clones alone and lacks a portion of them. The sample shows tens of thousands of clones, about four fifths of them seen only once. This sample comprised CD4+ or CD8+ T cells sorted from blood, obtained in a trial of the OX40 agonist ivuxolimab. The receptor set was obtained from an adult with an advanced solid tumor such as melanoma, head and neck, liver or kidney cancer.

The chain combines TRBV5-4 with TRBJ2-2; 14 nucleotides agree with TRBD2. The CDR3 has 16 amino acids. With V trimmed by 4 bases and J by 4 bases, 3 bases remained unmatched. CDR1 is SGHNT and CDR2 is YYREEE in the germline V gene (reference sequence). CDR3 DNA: TGTGCCAGCAGCCTGGGACTAGCGGGAGTCACCGGGGAGCTGTTTTTT. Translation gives CASSLGLAGVTGELFF. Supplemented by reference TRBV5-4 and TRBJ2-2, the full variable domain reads ETGVTQSPTHLIKTRGQQVTLRCSSQSGHNTVSWYQQALGQGPQFIFQYYREEENGRGNFPPRFSGLQFPNYSSELNVNALELDDSALYLCASSLGLAGVTGELFFGEGSRLTVL.

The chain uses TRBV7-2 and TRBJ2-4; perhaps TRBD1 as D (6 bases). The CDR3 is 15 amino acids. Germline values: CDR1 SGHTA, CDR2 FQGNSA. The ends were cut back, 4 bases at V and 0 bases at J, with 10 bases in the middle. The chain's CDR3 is CASSSAGAAKNIQYF. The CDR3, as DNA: TGTGCCAGCAGCTCGGCAGGGGCAGCCAAAAACATTCAGTACTTC.

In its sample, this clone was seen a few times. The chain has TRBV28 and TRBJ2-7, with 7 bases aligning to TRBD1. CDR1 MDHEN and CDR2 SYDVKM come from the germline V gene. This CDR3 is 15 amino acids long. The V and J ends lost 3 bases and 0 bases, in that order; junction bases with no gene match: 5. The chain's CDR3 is CASSLGQFSSYEQYF. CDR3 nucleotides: TGTGCCAGCAGTTTGGGACAGTTTAGCTCCTACGAGCAGTACTTC.

The CDR3 region is CASSFGMNTEAFF. In DNA, the CDR3 is TGCGCCAGCAGCTTCGGAATGAACACTGAAGCTTTCTTT. The gene calls are TRBV5-1 and TRBJ1-1; D call uncertain. The germline CDR1 and CDR2 sequences are SGHRS and YFSETQ. Trimming removed 2 bases from V and 0 bases from J, with 5 bases in between. The length of the CDR3 is 13 residues.

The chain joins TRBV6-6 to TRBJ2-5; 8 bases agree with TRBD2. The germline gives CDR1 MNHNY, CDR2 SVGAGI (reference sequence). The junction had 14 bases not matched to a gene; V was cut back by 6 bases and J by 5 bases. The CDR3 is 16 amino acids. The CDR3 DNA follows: TGTGCCAGCAGCCGACTCCTCGGGACTAGGGTCGAGACCCAGTACTTC. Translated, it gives CASSRLLGTRVETQYF.

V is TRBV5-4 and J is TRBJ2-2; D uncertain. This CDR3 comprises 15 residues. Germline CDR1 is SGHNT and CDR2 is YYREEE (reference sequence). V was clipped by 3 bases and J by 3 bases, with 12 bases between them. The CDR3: CASSSASGDTGELFF. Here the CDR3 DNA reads TGTGCCAGCAGCTCCGCTTCGGGCGACACCGGGGAGCTGTTTTTT.

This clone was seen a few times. The CDR3 DNA reads TGTGCCAGCAGCCCAAGCGGGACTAGCGGGAGGACCTACGAGCAGTACTTC. This encodes CASSPSGTSGRTYEQYF. The chain carries TRBV7-2 and TRBJ2-7; TRBD2 matches at 15 bases. The CDR3 spans 17 residues. V trimming: 5 bases; J trimming: 2 bases; junction bases outside the gene matches: 7. Germline V gene sequence: CDR1 SGHTA, CDR2 FQGNSA.

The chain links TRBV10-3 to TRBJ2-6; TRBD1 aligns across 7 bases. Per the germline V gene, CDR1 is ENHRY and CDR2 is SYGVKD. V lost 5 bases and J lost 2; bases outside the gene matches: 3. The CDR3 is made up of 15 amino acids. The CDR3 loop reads CAISSTGTGANVLTF. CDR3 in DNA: TGTGCCATCAGTTCGACAGGGACTGGGGCCAACGTCCTGACTTTC.

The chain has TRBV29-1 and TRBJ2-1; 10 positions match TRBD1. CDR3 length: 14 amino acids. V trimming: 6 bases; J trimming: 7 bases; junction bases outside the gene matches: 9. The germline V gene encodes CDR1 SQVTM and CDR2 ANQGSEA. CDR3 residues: CSVEPGQGKNEQFF. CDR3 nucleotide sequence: TGCAGCGTCGAACCGGGACAGGGGAAGAATGAGCAGTTCTTC.

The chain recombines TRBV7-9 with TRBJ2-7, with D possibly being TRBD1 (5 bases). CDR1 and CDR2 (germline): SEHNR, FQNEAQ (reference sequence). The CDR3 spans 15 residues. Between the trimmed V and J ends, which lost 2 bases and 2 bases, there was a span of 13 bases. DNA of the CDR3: TGTGCCAGCAGCTTAAGTCTTAGGGGTCCCTACGAGCAGTACTTC. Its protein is CASSLSLRGPYEQYF.

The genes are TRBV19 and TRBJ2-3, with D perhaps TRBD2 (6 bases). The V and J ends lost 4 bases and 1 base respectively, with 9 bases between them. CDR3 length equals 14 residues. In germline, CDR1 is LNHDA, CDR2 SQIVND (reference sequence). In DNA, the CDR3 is TGTGCCAGTAGTAAGCCGGGGGGCACAGATACGCAGTATTTT. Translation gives CASSKPGGTDTQYF.

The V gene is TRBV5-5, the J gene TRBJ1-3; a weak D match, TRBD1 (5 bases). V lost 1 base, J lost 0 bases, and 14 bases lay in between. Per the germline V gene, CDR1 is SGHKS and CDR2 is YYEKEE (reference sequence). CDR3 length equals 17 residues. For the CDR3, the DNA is TGTGCCAGCAGCTTGTGGGGCAGGGACCGCTCTGGAAACACCATATATTTT. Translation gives CASSLWGRDRSGNTIYF.

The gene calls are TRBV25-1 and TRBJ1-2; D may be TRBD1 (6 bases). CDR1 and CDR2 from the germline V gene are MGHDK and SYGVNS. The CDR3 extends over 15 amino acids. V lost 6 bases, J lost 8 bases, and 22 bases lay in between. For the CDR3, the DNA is TGTGCCAGCAGGGAGTCGTGGACAGCATCCGGGGGCTACACCTTC. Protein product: CASRESWTASGGYTF.

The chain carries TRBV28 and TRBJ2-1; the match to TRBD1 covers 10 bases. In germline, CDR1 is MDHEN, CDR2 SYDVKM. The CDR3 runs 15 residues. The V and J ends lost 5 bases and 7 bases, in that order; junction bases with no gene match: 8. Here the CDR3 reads CASSIRTGGKNEQFF. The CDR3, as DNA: TGTGCCAGCAGTATCCGGACAGGGGGAAAGAATGAGCAGTTCTTC.

CDR3 residues: CASSLSTTRGTEAFF. The CDR3 nucleotides read TGCGCCAGCAGCTTGTCCACAACCCGGGGCACTGAAGCTTTCTTT. The chain recombines TRBV5-1 with TRBJ1-1; the D is unclear. Trimming left V 1 base short and J 4 bases short, with 14 bases between. From germline, CDR1 is SGHRS and CDR2 YFSETQ. The CDR3 consists of 15 residues. Together with reference TRBV5-1 and TRBJ1-1, the CDR3 gives the full variable domain: KAGVTQTPRYLIKTRGQQVTLSCSPISGHRSVSWYQQTPGQGLQFLFEYFSETQRNKGNFPGRFSGRQFSNSRSEMNVSTLELGDSALYLCASSLSTTRGTEAFFGQGTRLTVV.

The CDR3 region has the DNA TGCAGCGTTGGGACAGCTGGAGATACGCAGTATTTT. It is translated as CSVGTAGDTQYF. The rearrangement uses TRBV29-1 and TRBJ2-3; possible D gene TRBD1, 6 bases. V was cut by 4 bases and J by 5 bases, with 10 bases left in between. The CDR3 runs 12 residues. The germline CDR1 and CDR2 sequences are SQVTM and ANQGSEA.

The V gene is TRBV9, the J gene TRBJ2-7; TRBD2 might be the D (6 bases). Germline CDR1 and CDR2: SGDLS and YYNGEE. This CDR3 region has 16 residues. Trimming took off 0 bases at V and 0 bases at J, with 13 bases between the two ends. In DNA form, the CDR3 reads TGTGCCAGCAGCGTAGGCGGGGACTCCAGCTCCTACGAGCAGTACTTC. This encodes CASSVGGDSSSYEQYF.

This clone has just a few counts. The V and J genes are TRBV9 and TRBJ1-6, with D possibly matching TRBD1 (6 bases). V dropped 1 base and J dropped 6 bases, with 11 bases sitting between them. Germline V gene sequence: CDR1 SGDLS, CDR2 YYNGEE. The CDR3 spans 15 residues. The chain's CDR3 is CASSVTGTSNSPLHF. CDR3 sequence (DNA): TGTGCCAGCAGCGTAACAGGGACTAGTAATTCACCCCTCCACTTT.